This T cell receptor beta chain was recovered during a study of radiotherapy plus CTLA-4 blockade in lung cancer. Study-wide points: Blood saw expansion of tumor-derived TCR clones after radiotherapy plus ipilimumab. Reports identified early blood T cell clone dynamics, with interferon-beta, as the best response predictor.

TCRdb's copy holds only in-frame clones and misses some; the assay was immunoSEQ multiplex PCR. Of roughly 50,000 clones in the sample, 70% to 90% were seen once. V dropped 6 bases and J dropped 6; count of bases not matched to a gene: 10. CDR1 and CDR2 from the germline V gene are MNHNY and SVGAGI (reference sequence). The length of the CDR3 is 14 residues. Of note for this clone: Its antigen remains unidentified.

Patients in the study, people with chemo-refractory metastatic non-small-cell lung cancer, received focal radiation plus ipilimumab CTLA-4 blockade. The receptor comes from a human donor with non-small cell lung cancer whose response to radiotherapy plus ipilimumab could not be evaluated. Source: peripheral blood, taken from a patient treated with radiotherapy plus ipilimumab. The chain employs TRBV6-6 and TRBJ1-2; the match to TRBD1 covers 7 bases. The CDR3 nucleotides are TGTGCCAGCAGCTCTATGACAGGGTGGGATGGCTACACCTTC. Translated: CASSSMTGWDGYTF.